The 22 T cell receptor beta chains in this list originate from one sample, sequenced in a study of blood T cell repertoires in COVID-19. TCRdb's copy holds only in-frame clones and misses some; the assay was immunoSEQ multiplex PCR. The top ten clones hold around 8.9% of a sample with under 200,000 clones, 89% of them seen once. The sequenced sample was PBMCs or T cells enriched from blood (not recorded which). The receptor source for this set is a woman younger than 30 who had recovered from COVID-19.

The V gene is TRBV20-1, the J gene TRBJ1-1, with 9 positions matching TRBD1. V lost 3 bases, J lost 5 bases, and 13 bases stayed unmatched. This CDR3 is 16 amino acids long. Germline CDR1 DFQATT, CDR2 SNEGSKA (reference sequence). The CDR3 coding sequence is TGCAGTGCTAGTGACTCACCGGGGGACAGGGTGACTGAAGCTTTCTTT. Translation gives CSASDSPGDRVTEAFF.

This clone was recorded once. The rearrangement uses TRBV4-1 and TRBJ1-2; possible D gene TRBD1, 6 bases. This CDR3 is 14 amino acids long. CDR1 MGHRA and CDR2 YSYEKL come from the germline V gene. Between the trimmed V and J ends, which lost 0 bases and 2 bases, there was a span of 7 bases. The CDR3 nucleotides read TGCGCCAGCAGCCAAGATACAGGGAACTATGGCTACACCTTC. The encoded protein is CASSQDTGNYGYTF.

V gene TRBV30 combines with J gene TRBJ2-4; D perhaps matches TRBD1 (5 bases). The CDR3 loop spans 15 amino acids. Germline V gene sequence: CDR1 GTSNPN, CDR2 SVGIG (reference sequence). V was trimmed by 0 bases and J by 0 bases, leaving 9 bases between them. Written as DNA, the CDR3 is TGTGCCTGGAGTGTAACAGGTAGAGCCAAAAACATTCAGTACTTC. It translates to CAWSVTGRAKNIQYF. The entire variable domain, with the rest obtained from reference TRBV30 and TRBJ2-4, is as follows: SQTIHQWPATLVQPVGSPLSLECTVEGTSNPNLYWYRQAAGRGLQLLFYSVGIGQISSEVPQNLSASRPQDRQFILSSKKLLLSDSGFYLCAWSVTGRAKNIQYFGAGTRLSVL.

This chain joins TRBV7-3 and TRBJ2-7, with 7 bases lining up with TRBD1. Trimming cost V 5 bases and J 2 bases; bases outside gene matches: 12. CDR1 SGHTA and CDR2 FQGTGA come from the germline V gene. This CDR3 is 16 amino acids long. The CDR3 region is CASSLSPGGDPYEQYF. In nucleotides, the CDR3 is TGTGCCAGCAGCCTCAGCCCAGGGGGTGACCCCTACGAGCAGTACTTC.

The gene calls are TRBV18 and TRBJ1-3; TRBD1 might be the D (5 bases). Trimming left V 4 bases short and J 0 bases short, with 13 bases between. The germline V gene encodes CDR1 KGHSH and CDR2 LQKENI. This CDR3 contains 16 residues. CDR3: CASSRNNGGSGNTIYF. CDR3 nucleotides: TGTGCCAGCTCACGGAATAACGGGGGCTCTGGAAACACCATATATTTT.

This chain uses TRBV6-5 with TRBJ1-1, with a weak D call TRBD1 (5 bases). Trimming took off 7 bases at V and 6 bases at J, with 15 bases between the two ends. Germline V gene lookup returns CDR1 MNHEY and CDR2 SVGAGI. The CDR3 is made up of 13 amino acids. This chain's CDR3 is CASTGGDGPEAFF. In nucleotides, the CDR3 is TGTGCCAGCACGGGGGGGGACGGACCTGAAGCTTTCTTT.

This chain connects TRBV2 to TRBJ2-7; D not resolved. CDR3 length: 10 amino acids. V gave up 8 bases and J gave up 2 bases, with 4 bases separating them. CDR1 is SNHLY, CDR2 FYNNEI, per germline. CDR3 protein: CASATYEQYF. In DNA form, the CDR3 reads TGTGCCAGCGCGACCTACGAGCAGTACTTC.

The genes are TRBV28 and TRBJ1-2; 7 bases fit TRBD1. Germline lookup yields CDR1 MDHEN and CDR2 SYDVKM. J gave up 2 bases and V 2 bases, and 5 bases lay outside the gene matches. The CDR3 contains 15 residues. Here the CDR3 DNA reads TGTGCCAGCAGTTTAATCGCGACAGGGAACTATGGCTACACCTTC. Translated: CASSLIATGNYGYTF.

The CDR3 DNA is TGTGCCAGCAGTCCCCCCCCGGGCCAGGGCTTCTCTGGAAACACCATATATTTT. Residues: CASSPPPGQGFSGNTIYF. The chain joins TRBV6-6 to TRBJ1-3; TRBD1 is a possible D gene (5 bases). Deletions cut 5 bases from V and 0 bases from J, with 20 bases between. CDR3 length: 18 amino acids. Per germline, CDR1 MNHNY and CDR2 SVGAGI (reference sequence).

This clone has a handful of counts. This chain links TRBV6-5 with TRBJ2-7; TRBD2 matches at 12 bases. Germline lookup yields CDR1 MNHEY and CDR2 SVGAGI. The CDR3 runs to 15 residues. Trimming cost V 8 bases and J 2 bases; bases outside gene matches: 7. This CDR3 is CASLQTSGGTYEQYF. The CDR3 DNA reads TGTGCCAGCCTCCAAACTAGCGGGGGGACCTACGAGCAGTACTTC.

The chain links TRBV10-2 to TRBJ2-1, with 10 bases matching TRBD2. The CDR3 has 15 residues. V lost 6 bases and J lost 8; bases outside the gene matches: 10. Germline assignment: CDR1 WSHSY and CDR2 SAAADI. This CDR3 reads CASRAGAGGVDEQFF. CDR3 sequence (DNA): TGCGCCAGCAGGGCGGGAGCGGGGGGGGTCGATGAGCAGTTCTTC.

The J gene is TRBJ1-6, the V gene TRBV19, with 7 bases lining up with TRBD1. The CDR3 loop spans 14 amino acids. Germline lookup yields CDR1 LNHDA and CDR2 SQIVND (reference sequence). With 2 bases clipped from V and 10 bases from J, the junction kept 5 bases outside the gene matches. This chain's CDR3 is CASSIRGRESPLHF. CDR3 nucleotides: TGTGCCAGTAGTATAAGGGGGCGAGAATCACCCCTCCACTTT.

The chain joins TRBV10-3 to TRBJ1-1; 7 bases map to TRBD1. The germline CDR1 and CDR2 sequences are ENHRY and SYGVKD. V shed 6 bases, J shed 11 bases, and the junction held 6 bases outside the gene matches. This CDR3 spans 11 amino acids. This CDR3 reads CAISQTGSAFF. The CDR3 DNA sequence: TGTGCCATCAGCCAGACAGGGTCGGCTTTCTTT.

The rearrangement uses TRBV28 and TRBJ1-2, with D possibly matching TRBD1 (6 bases). The CDR3 has 15 residues. The ends were cut back, 5 bases at V and 6 bases at J, with 19 bases in the middle. Germline V gene sequence: CDR1 MDHEN, CDR2 SYDVKM. The CDR3 is CASSQNRAPRDGYTF. CDR3 in DNA: TGTGCCAGCAGTCAGAACAGGGCCCCGAGAGATGGCTACACCTTC.

This clone appeared once. The V gene is TRBV5-1, the J gene TRBJ2-1; D gene unclear. Germline values: CDR1 SGHRS, CDR2 YFSETQ. The CDR3 runs to 15 residues. V shed 0 bases and J shed 0 bases, with 7 bases lying between them. CDR3 DNA sequence: TGCGCCAGCAGCTTGGGGTCTAGCTCCTACAATGAGCAGTTCTTC. It translates to CASSLGSSSYNEQFF.

V and J are TRBV6-5 and TRBJ2-5; TRBD2 might be the D (6 bases). Per the germline V gene, CDR1 is MNHEY and CDR2 is SVGAGI. The CDR3 spans 13 residues. V gave up 0 bases and J gave up 7 bases, with 9 bases separating them. The CDR3 is CASSYSAGRTQYF. The CDR3 DNA reads TGTGCCAGCAGTTACTCCGCGGGAAGGACCCAGTACTTC.

The genes are TRBV7-2 and TRBJ1-2; D gene uncertain. Trimming took off 5 bases at V and 0 bases at J, with 19 bases between the two ends. CDR1 and CDR2 from the germline V gene are SGHTA and FQGNSA. This CDR3 is built from 17 residues. In DNA, the CDR3 is TGTGCCAGCAGCCCCAAGTCTCGCCAGGTAGCTAACTATGGCTACACCTTC. This gives the protein CASSPKSRQVANYGYTF.

This clone appeared a single time. The chain is built from TRBV6-6 and TRBJ1-5; 8 bases line up with TRBD1. Germline assignment: CDR1 MNHNY and CDR2 SVGAGI (reference sequence). V lost 5 bases, J lost 7 bases, and 7 bases stayed unmatched. The length of the CDR3 is 14 residues. The CDR3 protein is CASSRQGSGQPQHF. As DNA, the CDR3 is TGTGCCAGCAGTAGACAGGGGTCGGGGCAGCCCCAGCATTTT.

The chain uses TRBV5-1 and TRBJ1-2; 9 bases are shared with TRBD1. V shed 4 bases, J shed 3 bases, and the junction held 10 bases outside the gene matches. This CDR3 is built from 16 residues. Germline V gene lookup returns CDR1 SGHRS and CDR2 YFSETQ. The CDR3 sequence is CASSAGQGQGHYGYTF. CDR3 nucleotide sequence: TGCGCCAGCAGCGCGGGCCAGGGACAGGGTCACTATGGCTACACCTTC. Drawing the rest from reference TRBV5-1 and TRBJ1-2, the complete variable domain is KAGVTQTPRYLIKTRGQQVTLSCSPISGHRSVSWYQQTPGQGLQFLFEYFSETQRNKGNFPGRFSGRQFSNSRSEMNVSTLELGDSALYLCASSAGQGQGHYGYTFGSGTRLTVV.

The chain has TRBV15 and TRBJ2-1, with 10 bases identical to TRBD1. The CDR3 spans 18 residues. V shed 2 bases and J 4 bases; nucleotides not matched to a gene: 11. The germline V gene has CDR1 LNHNV and CDR2 YYDKDF (reference sequence). The CDR3 bases are TGTGCCACCAGCAGACTAAAGAGCGGGACAGGGGTTTACAATGAGCAGTTCTTC. Amino acid sequence: CATSRLKSGTGVYNEQFF.

This clone showed up just once. V gene TRBV30 combines with J gene TRBJ1-3; a possible D gene is TRBD1 (5 bases). The CDR3 is made up of 14 amino acids. CDR1 GTSNPN and CDR2 SVGIG come from the germline V gene (reference sequence). V gave up 0 bases and J gave up 0 bases, with 6 bases separating them. The CDR3 nucleotides read TGTGCCTGGAGTGTAGGGGTCTCTGGAAACACCATATATTTT. Translating it yields CAWSVGVSGNTIYF.

The chain uses TRBV5-4 and TRBJ1-2, with D hard to call. V shed 5 bases and J shed 8 bases, with 19 bases lying between them. Germline CDR1 reads SGHNT; CDR2 reads YYREEE (reference sequence). There are 14 residues in the CDR3. The CDR3 nucleotides read TGTGCCAGCAGTCCCGGGGAATCGGTCGGCGGCTACACCTTC. Translation gives CASSPGESVGGYTF.